Many counts were recorded for the clone carrying this T cell receptor beta chain. Combining a sample-barcoded 5' primer with a J-beta primer mix, a second PCR ran for about 7 to 11 cycles. Using its own MiXCR run on the 5' RACE reads, TCRdb lists one record per CDR3 protein. The repertoire includes 650,000 to 800,000 distinct CDR3 sequences, roughly 44% of them detected once, and around 18% sits in the top ten. The data stem from a study of blood T cells in healthy people across ages. Germline assignment: CDR1 SGHTA and CDR2 FQGNSA. V shed 5 bases, J shed 3 bases, and the junction held 4 bases outside the gene matches. The CDR3 is 14 amino acids.

Material: blood. The chain carries TRBV7-2 and TRBJ2-7; TRBD2 aligns across 10 bases. The source of this sequence is a man between 60 and 75 years old in good health. The DNA for the CDR3 is TGTGCCAGCAGCCTTAGCGGGGGGCGCTACGAGCAGTACTTC. It translates to CASSLSGGRYEQYF.